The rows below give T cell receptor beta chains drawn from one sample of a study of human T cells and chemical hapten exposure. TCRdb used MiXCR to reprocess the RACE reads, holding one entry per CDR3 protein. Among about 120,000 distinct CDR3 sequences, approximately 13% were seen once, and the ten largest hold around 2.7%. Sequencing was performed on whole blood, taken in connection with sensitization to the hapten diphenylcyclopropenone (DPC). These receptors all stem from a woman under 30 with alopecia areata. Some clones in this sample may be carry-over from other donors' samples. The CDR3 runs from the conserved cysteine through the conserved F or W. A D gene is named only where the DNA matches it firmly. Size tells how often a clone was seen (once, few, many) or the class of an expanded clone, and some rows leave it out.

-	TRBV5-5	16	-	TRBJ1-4	CASRLGTGHRSEKLFF	TGTGCCAGCAGGTTAGGCACGGGGCACCGCTCGGAAAAACTGTTTTTT
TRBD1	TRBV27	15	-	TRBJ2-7	CASSEGTGGLYEQYF	TGTGCCAGCAGTGAAGGGACAGGGGGCCTCTACGAGCAGTACTTC
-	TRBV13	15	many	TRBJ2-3	CASSLEGVMYDTQYF	TGTGCCAGCAGCTTAGAGGGCGTGATGTACGATACGCAGTATTTT
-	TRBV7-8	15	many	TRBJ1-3	CASSQDRSSGNTIYF	TGTGCCAGCAGCCAGGACAGATCCTCTGGAAACACCATATATTTT
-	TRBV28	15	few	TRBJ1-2	CAIRANWGGGYGYTF	TGTGCCATCCGTGCCAACTGGGGGGGCGGCTATGGCTACACCTTC
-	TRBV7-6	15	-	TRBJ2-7	CASSSFGTGTYEQYF	TGTGCCAGCAGCTCATTTGGGACCGGAACCTACGAGCAGTACTTC
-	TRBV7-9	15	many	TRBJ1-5	CASSSGTGGNQPQHF	TGTGCCAGCAGCTCTGGGACGGGGGGCAATCAGCCCCAGCATTTT
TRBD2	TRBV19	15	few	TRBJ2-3	CASRAGLPPSDTQYF	TGTGCCAGTAGAGCGGGACTCCCACCCTCTGATACGCAGTATTTT
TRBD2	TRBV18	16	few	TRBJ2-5	CASSPPGTSGQETQYF	TGTGCCAGCTCACCACCCGGGACTAGCGGACAAGAGACCCAGTACTTC
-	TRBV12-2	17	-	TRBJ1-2	CASRLGRGLPGDYGYTF	TGTGCAAGTCGCTTAGGCAGGGGGCTACCGGGAGACTATGGCTACACCTTC
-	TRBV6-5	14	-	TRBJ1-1	CASRKDRLNTEAFF	TGTGCCAGCAGGAAAGACAGGTTGAACACTGAAGCTTTCTTT
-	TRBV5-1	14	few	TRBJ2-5	CASSSTGGQETQYF	TGCGCCAGCAGCTCAACCGGGGGACAAGAGACCCAGTACTTC
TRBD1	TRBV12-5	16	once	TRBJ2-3	CASGGYGTGSSDTQYF	TGTGCTAGTGGCGGCTACGGGACAGGGTCATCAGATACGCAGTATTTT
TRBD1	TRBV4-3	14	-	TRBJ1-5	CASSPGTGSLPQHF	TGCGCCAGCAGCCCCGGGACAGGGTCGTTGCCCCAGCATTTT
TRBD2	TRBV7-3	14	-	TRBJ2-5	CASSVTSGAETQYF	TGTGCCAGCAGCGTAACTAGCGGGGCGGAGACCCAGTACTTC
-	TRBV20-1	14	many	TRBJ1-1	CSARAGAANTEAFF	TGCAGTGCTAGAGCGGGTGCGGCGAACACTGAAGCTTTCTTT
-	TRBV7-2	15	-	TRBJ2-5	CASSFTGESQETQYF	TGTGCCAGCAGCTTTACGGGGGAAAGCCAAGAGACCCAGTACTTC
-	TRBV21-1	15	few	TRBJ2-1	CASSKAGQGPGEQFF	TGTGCCAGCAGCAAAGCTGGACAGGGTCCGGGTGAGCAGTTCTTC
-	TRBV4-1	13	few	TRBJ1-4	CASLAEGNEKLFF	TGCGCCAGCCTGGCAGAGGGGAATGAAAAACTGTTTTTT
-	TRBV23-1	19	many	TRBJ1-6	CASSQVGGPPSSYNSPLHF	TGCGCCAGCAGTCAAGTTGGGGGGCCCCCGAGCTCCTATAATTCACCCCTCCACTTT
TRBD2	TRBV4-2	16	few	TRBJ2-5	CASSQVTAGGLETQYF	TGTGCCAGCAGCCAAGTGACGGCGGGGGGGCTGGAGACCCAGTACTTC
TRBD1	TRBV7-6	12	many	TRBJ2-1	CASSLRDRVLFF	TGTGCCAGCAGCCTACGGGACAGGGTCCTGTTCTTC
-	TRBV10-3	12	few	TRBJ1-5	CAIGEGHEPQHF	TGTGCCATCGGGGAGGGCCATGAGCCCCAGCATTTT
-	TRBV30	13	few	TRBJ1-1	CAWSRDMNTEAFF	TGTGCCTGGAGCAGGGACATGAACACTGAAGCTTTCTTT
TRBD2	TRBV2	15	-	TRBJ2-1	CASSVGSGAYNEQFF	TGTGCCAGCAGTGTGGGTAGCGGGGCGTACAATGAGCAGTTCTTC
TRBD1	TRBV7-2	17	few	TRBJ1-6	CASSTRFGTGYNSPLHF	TGTGCCAGCAGCACGCGTTTTGGGACAGGTTATAATTCACCCCTCCACTTT
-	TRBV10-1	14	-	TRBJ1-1	CASSEGWRGAEAFF	TGCGCCAGCAGTGAAGGTTGGCGGGGGGCTGAAGCTTTCTTT
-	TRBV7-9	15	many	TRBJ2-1	CASSPNRLAYNEQFF	TGTGCCAGCAGCCCCAACCGACTAGCCTACAATGAGCAGTTCTTC
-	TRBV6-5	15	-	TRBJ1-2	CASRSTGKRNYGYTF	TGTGCCAGCAGGTCCACAGGGAAGAGGAACTATGGCTACACCTTC
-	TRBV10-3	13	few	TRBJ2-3	CAISPPLTDTQYF	TGTGCCATCAGCCCTCCCCTGACAGATACGCAGTATTTT
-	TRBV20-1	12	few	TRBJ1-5	CSAEPGGQPQHF	TGCAGTGCTGAGCCGGGGGGGCAGCCCCAGCATTTT
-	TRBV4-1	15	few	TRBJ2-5	CASSQVGATQETQYF	TGCGCCAGCAGCCAAGTAGGGGCCACTCAAGAGACCCAGTACTTC
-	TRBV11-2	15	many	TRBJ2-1	CASSLGPVIGNEQFF	TGTGCCAGCAGCTTAGGTCCTGTAATCGGCAATGAGCAGTTCTTC
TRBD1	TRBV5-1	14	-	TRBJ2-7	CASSTRGQGDEQYF	TGCGCCAGCAGCACGCGGGGACAGGGCGACGAGCAGTACTTC
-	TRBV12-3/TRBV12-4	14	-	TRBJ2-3	CASSHEGGSYAQYF	TGTGCCAGCAGCCACGAGGGTGGGTCATATGCGCAGTATTTT
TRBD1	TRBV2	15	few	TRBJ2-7	CASSTRDSYLSEQYF	TGTGCCAGCAGCACCCGGGACAGTTATTTGAGCGAGCAGTACTTC
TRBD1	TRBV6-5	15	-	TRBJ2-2	CASSYLDRNPGELFF	TGTGCCAGCAGTTACTTGGACAGGAACCCCGGGGAGCTGTTTTTT
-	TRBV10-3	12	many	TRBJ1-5	CAISESRQPQHF	TGTGCCATCAGTGAGTCGAGGCAGCCCCAGCATTTT
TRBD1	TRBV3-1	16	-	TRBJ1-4	CASSQIQGARGEKLFF	TGTGCCAGCAGCCAAATCCAGGGGGCTCGAGGTGAAAAACTGTTTTTT
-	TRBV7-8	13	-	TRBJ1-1	CASSSHRFPEAFF	TGTGCCAGCAGTTCCCACAGGTTCCCTGAAGCTTTCTTT
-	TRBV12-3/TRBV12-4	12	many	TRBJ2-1	CASSLADVEQFF	TGTGCCAGCAGTCTCGCCGACGTTGAGCAGTTCTTC
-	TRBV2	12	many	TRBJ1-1	CASSATNTEAFF	TGTGCCAGCAGTGCGACGAACACTGAAGCTTTCTTT
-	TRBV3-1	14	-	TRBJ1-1	CASSQDLLSPRAFF	TGTGCCAGCAGCCAAGATCTCCTAAGTCCCAGAGCTTTCTTT
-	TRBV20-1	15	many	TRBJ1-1	CSASLDGALNTEAFF	TGCAGTGCTTCATTGGACGGGGCCTTAAACACTGAAGCTTTCTTT
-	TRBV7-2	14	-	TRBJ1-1	CASSSQGRGTEAFF	TGTGCCAGCAGCTCCCAGGGGAGAGGAACTGAAGCTTTCTTT